This T cell receptor beta chain was sequenced during a study of T-cell reconstitution after alpha-beta-depleted transplantation in children. The CDR3 has 15 residues. Trimming at V came to 5 bases and at J to 4 bases, leaving 4 bases not matched to a gene. Germline V gene lookup returns CDR1 MNHEY and CDR2 SVGAGI. Unique molecular identifiers were used in preparing the TCRbeta library. TCRdb fed the PCR reads into MiXCR, producing one record per CDR3 protein. The data show roughly 300,000 distinct CDR3 sequences, roughly 12% seen once. The table lists this clonotype with many counts. The rearrangement links TRBV6-5 to TRBJ2-2, with 10 bases matching TRBD1. This specimen consisted of peripheral blood, obtained 180 days after TCRalphabeta/CD19-depleted stem cell transplant. This TCR derives from a male patient aged 2 to 9 who had a stem cell transplant for chronic granulomatous disease, so the T cells may come from the graft donor. CDR3 coding DNA: TGTGCCAGCAGTCCCGGGACAGGGGTCACCGGGGAGCTGTTTTTT. Its protein product is CASSPGTGVTGELFF.